This TCR beta chain was identified in a study of graft-versus-host responses after intestinal transplantation. Study-level findings and limits: Early declines in HvG clones that occurred post-transplant were associated with peak circulating GvH clone levels.

The table came from immunoSEQ multiplex PCR; TCRdb's copy has only in-frame clones and leaves some out. The table shows roughly 9,700 clones, with approximately 30% occurring only once. Per the germline V gene, CDR1 is SGHRS and CDR2 is YFSETQ. This CDR3 spans 14 amino acids. The V and J ends lost 1 base and 1 base respectively, with 6 bases between them. Irradiated, violet-dye-labeled stimulators (roughly 200,000) were plated alongside roughly 200,000 CFSE-labeled responders. The chain recombines TRBV5-1 with TRBJ2-4; D perhaps matches TRBD1 (6 bases). The sequencing used alloreactive CD4+ T cells from a mixed lymphocyte reaction culture, collected before transplantation. Regarding subset: CFSE-low proliferating T cells sorted from approximately 6-day pre-transplant mixed lymphocyte reaction (GvH or HvG direction). This receptor was obtained from a human patient who was an organ donor for intestinal transplantation. CDR3 bases: TGCGCCAGCAGCTTGACAGGGGCCAAAAACATTCAGTACTTC. Amino acids: CASSLTGAKNIQYF.